The rows below give T cell receptor beta chains drawn from one sample of a study of blood T cell repertoires in COVID-19. Produced via immunoSEQ multiplex PCR; TCRdb's table is partial and in-frame only. The data show about 39,000 clones, 80% to 90% seen once. Sequencing was performed on peripheral blood. These receptor sequences come from a human donor in a cohort sampled during active or convalescent COVID-19. The donor label of this sample is uncertain. Each CDR3 is given with its conserved first and last residue. Fields, in order: V gene, D gene, J gene, clone size, CDR3 DNA, CDR3 protein. A D gene is named only where the DNA matches it firmly. Size tells how often a clone was seen (once, few, many) or the class of an expanded clone, and some rows leave it out.

TRBV7-2	NA	TRBJ1-5	few	TGTGCCAGCAGCGCGGGACCGATTAGCAATCAGCCCCAGCATTTT	CASSAGPISNQPQHF
TRBV9	TRBD1	TRBJ2-3	NA	TGTGCCAGCAGCACCCAGACAGGGTTGAGCACAGATACGCAGTATTTT	CASSTQTGLSTDTQYF
TRBV30	NA	TRBJ2-3	NA	TGTGCCTGGGGGGAGACGGGACTCAGCACAGATACGCAGTATTTT	CAWGETGLSTDTQYF
TRBV5-4	NA	TRBJ1-2	NA	TGTGCCAGCAGCTTGCTAGGCGATGGCTACACCTTC	CASSLLGDGYTF
TRBV2	TRBD2	TRBJ2-1	NA	TGTGCCAGCAGTCGACTAGCGGTCATCAATGAGCAGTTCTTC	CASSRLAVINEQFF
TRBV9	NA	TRBJ2-1	NA	TGTGCCAGCAGCGTAGGATCAGGTTCCTACAATGAGCAGTTCTTC	CASSVGSGSYNEQFF
TRBV5-1	NA	TRBJ2-2	NA	TGCGCCAGCAGTTGGGACACCTCGAACACCGGGGAGCTGTTTTTT	CASSWDTSNTGELFF
TRBV5-1	NA	TRBJ1-5	NA	TGCGCCAGCAGACCGGGATTGGGCAATCAGCCCCAGCATTTT	CASRPGLGNQPQHF
TRBV7-2	NA	TRBJ1-6	NA	TGTGCCAGCAGCTTGGGCCACGTGGGGCGTTCACCCCTCCACTTT	CASSLGHVGRSPLHF
TRBV19	NA	TRBJ2-7	NA	TGTGCCTCCCAAGGGGCCTACGAGCAGTACTTC	CASQGAYEQYF
TRBV28	NA	TRBJ1-5	NA	TGTGCCAGCAGTTTACCTTATACTCCCCAGCATTTT	CASSLPYTPQHF
TRBV9	NA	TRBJ2-7	NA	TGTGCCAGCAGCATACAGGGAAGCTCCTACGAGCAGTACTTC	CASSIQGSSYEQYF
TRBV29-1	NA	TRBJ1-1	NA	TGCAGCGCAACTTCTCAGGGTGGCACTGAAGCTTTCTTT	CSATSQGGTEAFF
TRBV10-3	NA	TRBJ2-1	NA	TGTGCCATTAAGCGACCGCACGATGAGCAGTTCTTC	CAIKRPHDEQFF
TRBV5-1	NA	TRBJ2-5	NA	TGCGCCAGCAGCTTGGGGGCTCCCCAAGAGACCCAGTACTTC	CASSLGAPQETQYF
TRBV4-3	TRBD2	TRBJ2-1	NA	TGCGCCAGCAGCCAAGACTTGGAGACTAGCGGAACCAATGAGCAGTTCTTC	CASSQDLETSGTNEQFF
TRBV19	NA	TRBJ1-5	NA	TGTGCCAGTAGTATATCTGGGGCGAAAAATCAGCCCCAGCATTTT	CASSISGAKNQPQHF
TRBV18	NA	TRBJ2-2	NA	TGTGCCAGCTCACCGCTCTATGCGGGGGAGCTGTTTTTT	CASSPLYAGELFF
TRBV7-9	NA	TRBJ2-5	NA	TGTGCCAGCAGAGAGGGGGAGGGGACCCAGTACTTC	CASREGEGTQYF
TRBV19	NA	TRBJ1-4	many	TGTGCCAGTAGTCCGGGCGTGAGGCAGGGTGATGAAAAACTGTTTTTT	CASSPGVRQGDEKLFF
TRBV10-1	TRBD1	TRBJ2-7	NA	TGCGCCGGCAGACAGGGGGTTGGCGAGCAGTACTTC	CAGRQGVGEQYF
TRBV7-9	TRBD1	TRBJ1-2	NA	TGTGCCAGCAGCTTAGGACAGGGTATGGGCGGCTACACCTTC	CASSLGQGMGGYTF
TRBV6-1	NA	TRBJ2-7	NA	TGTGCCAGCAGTGAAGAAGCCTTTTACGAGCAGTACTTC	CASSEEAFYEQYF
TRBV10-3	NA	TRBJ1-5	NA	TGTGCCATCAGTGAGTCGACAAAAGGCAGCGGACAGCCCCAGCATTTT	CAISESTKGSGQPQHF
TRBV30	NA	TRBJ1-5	NA	TGTGCCTGGAGTCCGCCGACACGGGAAGGGCCCCAGCATTTT	CAWSPPTREGPQHF
TRBV9	TRBD2	TRBJ2-1	NA	TGTGCCAGCAGCGTGGAGCGGGAGGTAGATGAGCAGTTCTTC	CASSVEREVDEQFF
TRBV7-6	TRBD2	TRBJ2-1	NA	TGTGCCAGCAGTCTCACACTAGCGGGATCCTACAATGAGCAGTTCTTC	CASSLTLAGSYNEQFF
TRBV11-3	NA	TRBJ2-1	NA	TGTGCCAGCAGCTTAGGGCTAGCATACAATGAGCAGTTCTTC	CASSLGLAYNEQFF
TRBV5-3	NA	TRBJ2-7	NA	TGTGCCAGAATTTGGACCCCTCGAGGGTACGAGCAGTACTTC	CARIWTPRGYEQYF
TRBV2	NA	TRBJ2-7	NA	TGTGCCAGCAGTGAAAGAGATAATTACGAGCAGTACTTC	CASSERDNYEQYF
TRBV27	TRBD1	TRBJ1-1	NA	TGTGCCAGCACTCGAGTAAGGGGGCGGACTGAAGCTTTCTTT	CASTRVRGRTEAFF
TRBV19	TRBD2	TRBJ2-7	few	TGTGCCAGTCGGAGAGCGGGACCCCCCTACGAGCAGTACTTC	CASRRAGPPYEQYF
TRBV11-3	NA	TRBJ1-3	NA	TGTGCCAGCAGCTTAAACATCTACACCATATATTTT	CASSLNIYTIYF
TRBV5-1	NA	TRBJ2-5	NA	TGCGCCAGCAGCGAGGACAGATTTCAAGAGACCCAGTACTTC	CASSEDRFQETQYF
TRBV6-2/TRBV6-3	NA	TRBJ1-6	NA	TGTGCCAGCAGTAGAGGAGGGAGGGGTTCACCCCTCCACTTT	CASSRGGRGSPLHF
TRBV19	TRBD2	TRBJ2-1	NA	TGTGCCAGTAGTAATAGCGGGAGGGCCTACAATGAGCAGTTCTTC	CASSNSGRAYNEQFF
TRBV19	TRBD2	TRBJ2-1	NA	TGTGCCAGTAAGGCGGGGACTAGCGGGAGGGGTGAGCAGTTCTTC	CASKAGTSGRGEQFF
TRBV10-1	NA	TRBJ1-5	NA	TGCGCTCGGGGACAAGTGAATCAGCCCCAGCATTTT	CARGQVNQPQHF
TRBV20-1	NA	TRBJ2-5	many	TGCAGCCGCCAAGAGACCCAGTACTTC	CSRQETQYF
TRBV7-6	TRBD2	TRBJ2-3	few	TGTGCCAGCAGCTTAGTTTCCCCTAGCGGGAGTAATGCAGATACGCAGTATTTT	CASSLVSPSGSNADTQYF
TRBV2	TRBD1	TRBJ1-4	NA	TGTGCCAGCAGAGCCTTTAGGACAGGGTCGGAAAAACTGTTTTTT	CASRAFRTGSEKLFF
TRBV5-1	NA	TRBJ2-3	NA	TGCGCCAGCAGCTTGGACAACCCTAGCACAGATACGCAGTATTTT	CASSLDNPSTDTQYF
TRBV7-3	TRBD2	TRBJ2-3	NA	TGTGCCAGCAGCTTAAGCGGGAGACTAGGAGATACGCAGTATTTT	CASSLSGRLGDTQYF
TRBV27	NA	TRBJ2-7	NA	TGTGCCAGCAGTACCACGGGACACCTCAAGCAGTACTTC	CASSTTGHLKQYF
TRBV4-3	TRBD1	TRBJ1-2	NA	TGCGCCAGCAGCCCCGGGACAGGGTTTGGCTACACCTTC	CASSPGTGFGYTF
TRBV9	NA	TRBJ2-2	NA	TGTGCCAGCCGAGTTTACGGGAACACCGGGGAGCTGTTTTTT	CASRVYGNTGELFF
TRBV7-2	NA	TRBJ1-5	NA	TGTGCCAGCAGCTGGGGGGGAGGCAATCAGCCCCAGCATTTT	CASSWGGGNQPQHF
TRBV27	TRBD1	TRBJ2-7	NA	TGTGCCAGCAGTCCCAAAGGACAGGGAAAAGCCTACGAGCAGTACTTC	CASSPKGQGKAYEQYF
TRBV9	TRBD1	TRBJ2-6	NA	TGTGCCAGCAGCCCTCGGACAGGGAGTGGACCTGGGGCCAACGTCCTGACTTTC	CASSPRTGSGPGANVLTF
TRBV24-1	TRBD2	TRBJ2-3	NA	TGTGCCACCAGTGATTCTTCTTCCGACTCGCGGGAGTGGGTAGATACGCAGTATTTT	CATSDSSSDSREWVDTQYF
TRBV5-4	TRBD1	TRBJ1-2	NA	TGTGCCAGCAGCGACGACAGGGGGAACTATGGCTACACCTTC	CASSDDRGNYGYTF
TRBV19	TRBD2	TRBJ2-7	NA	TGTGCCAGTAGTAAGGGACTAGCGGGATTGGGCGGCTCCTACGAGCAGTACTTC	CASSKGLAGLGGSYEQYF
TRBV5-6	TRBD2	TRBJ2-7	NA	TGTGCCAGCAGCGGGACTACTTTGGATGAGCAGTACTTC	CASSGTTLDEQYF